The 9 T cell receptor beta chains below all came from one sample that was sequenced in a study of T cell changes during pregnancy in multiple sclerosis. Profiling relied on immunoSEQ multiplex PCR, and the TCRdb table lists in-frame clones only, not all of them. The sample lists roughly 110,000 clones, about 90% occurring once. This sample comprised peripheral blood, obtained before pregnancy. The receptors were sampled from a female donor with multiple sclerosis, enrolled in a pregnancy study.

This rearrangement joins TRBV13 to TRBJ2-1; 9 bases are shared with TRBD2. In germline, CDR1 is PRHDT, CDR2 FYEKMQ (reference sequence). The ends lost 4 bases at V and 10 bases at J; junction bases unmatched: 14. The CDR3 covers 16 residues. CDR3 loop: CASSSLLGRGGWEQFF. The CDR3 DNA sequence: TGTGCCAGCAGCTCTCTACTAGGGCGGGGGGGTTGGGAGCAGTTCTTC. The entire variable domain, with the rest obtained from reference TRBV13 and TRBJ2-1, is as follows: AAGVIQSPRHLIKEKRETATLKCYPIPRHDTVYWYQQGPGQDPQFLISFYEKMQSDKGSIPDRFSAQQFSDYHSELNMSSLELGDSALYFCASSSLLGRGGWEQFFGPGTRLTVL.

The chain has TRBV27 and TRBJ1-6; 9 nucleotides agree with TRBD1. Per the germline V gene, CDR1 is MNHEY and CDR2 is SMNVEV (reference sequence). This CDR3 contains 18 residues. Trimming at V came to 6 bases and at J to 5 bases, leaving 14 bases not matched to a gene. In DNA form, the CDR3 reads TGTGCCAGCAGGCCCGGAGGGATGGGACAGGGACATAATTCACCCCTCCACTTT. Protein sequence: CASRPGGMGQGHNSPLHF.

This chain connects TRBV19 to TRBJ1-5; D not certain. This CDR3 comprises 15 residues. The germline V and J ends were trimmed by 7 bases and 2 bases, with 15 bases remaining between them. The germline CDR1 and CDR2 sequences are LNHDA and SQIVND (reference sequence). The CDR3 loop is CASMGRGNGNQPQHF. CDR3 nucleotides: TGTGCCAGTATGGGTCGAGGGAACGGCAATCAGCCCCAGCATTTT.

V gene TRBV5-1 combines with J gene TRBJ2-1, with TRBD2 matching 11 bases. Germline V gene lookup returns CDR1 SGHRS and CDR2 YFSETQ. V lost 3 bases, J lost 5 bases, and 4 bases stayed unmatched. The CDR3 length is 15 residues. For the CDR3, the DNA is TGCGCCAGCAGCTCGACTAGCGGGACGGACAATGAGCAGTTCTTC. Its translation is CASSSTSGTDNEQFF.

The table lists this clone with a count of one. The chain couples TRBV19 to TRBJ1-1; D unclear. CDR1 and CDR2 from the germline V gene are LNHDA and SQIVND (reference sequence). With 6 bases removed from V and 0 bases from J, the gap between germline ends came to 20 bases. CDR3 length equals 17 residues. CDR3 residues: CASSVLREITLNTEAFF. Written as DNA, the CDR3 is TGTGCCAGTAGCGTATTGAGGGAGATCACTTTGAACACTGAAGCTTTCTTT.

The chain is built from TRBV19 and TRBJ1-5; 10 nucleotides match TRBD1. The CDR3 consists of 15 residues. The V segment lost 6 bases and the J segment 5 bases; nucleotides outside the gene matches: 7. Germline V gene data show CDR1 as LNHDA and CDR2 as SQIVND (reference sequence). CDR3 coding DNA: TGTGCCAGTAGCCGGGACAGGGGTACCCATCAGCCCCAGCATTTT. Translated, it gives CASSRDRGTHQPQHF.

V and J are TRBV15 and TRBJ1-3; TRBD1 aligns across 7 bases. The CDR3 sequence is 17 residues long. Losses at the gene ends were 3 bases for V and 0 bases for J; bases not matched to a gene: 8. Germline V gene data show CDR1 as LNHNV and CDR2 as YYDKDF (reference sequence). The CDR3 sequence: CATSSDRQGRSGNTIYF. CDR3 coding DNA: TGTGCCACCAGCAGTGATAGACAGGGCCGCTCTGGAAACACCATATATTTT.

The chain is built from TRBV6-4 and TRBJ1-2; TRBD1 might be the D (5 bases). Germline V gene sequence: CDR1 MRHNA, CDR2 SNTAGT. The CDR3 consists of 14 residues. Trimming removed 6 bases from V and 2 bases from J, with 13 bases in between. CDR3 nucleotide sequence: TGTGCCAGCAGGCCGACAGTGCTAAACTATGGCTACACCTTC. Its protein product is CASRPTVLNYGYTF.

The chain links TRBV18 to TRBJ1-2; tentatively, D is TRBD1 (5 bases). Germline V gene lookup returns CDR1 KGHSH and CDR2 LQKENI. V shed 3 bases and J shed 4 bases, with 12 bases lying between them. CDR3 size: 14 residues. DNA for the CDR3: TGTGCCAGCTCACCTCAGCGGGGGGGCTATGGCTACACCTTC. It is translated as CASSPQRGGYGYTF.